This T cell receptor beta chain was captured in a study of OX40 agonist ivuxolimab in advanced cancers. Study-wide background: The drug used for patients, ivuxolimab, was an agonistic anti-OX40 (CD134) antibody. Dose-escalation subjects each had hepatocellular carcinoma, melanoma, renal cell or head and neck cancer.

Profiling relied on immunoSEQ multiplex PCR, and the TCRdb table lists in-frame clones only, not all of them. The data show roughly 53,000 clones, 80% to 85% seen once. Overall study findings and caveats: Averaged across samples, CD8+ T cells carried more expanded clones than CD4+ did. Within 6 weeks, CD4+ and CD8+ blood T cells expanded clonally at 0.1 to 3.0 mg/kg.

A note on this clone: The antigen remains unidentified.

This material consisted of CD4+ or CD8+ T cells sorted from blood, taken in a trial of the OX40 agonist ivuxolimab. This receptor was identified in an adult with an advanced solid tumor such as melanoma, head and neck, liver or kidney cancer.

The CDR3 nucleotides are TGTGCCATCAGTGAGTCGAAAACAGGGACCTATGGCTACACCTTC. This encodes CAISESKTGTYGYTF. J is TRBJ1-2 and V is TRBV10-3; D possibly corresponds to TRBD1 (6 bases). With 0 bases removed from V and 4 bases from J, the gap between germline ends came to 12 bases. CDR1 ENHRY and CDR2 SYGVKD come from the germline V gene. The CDR3 has 15 amino acids.